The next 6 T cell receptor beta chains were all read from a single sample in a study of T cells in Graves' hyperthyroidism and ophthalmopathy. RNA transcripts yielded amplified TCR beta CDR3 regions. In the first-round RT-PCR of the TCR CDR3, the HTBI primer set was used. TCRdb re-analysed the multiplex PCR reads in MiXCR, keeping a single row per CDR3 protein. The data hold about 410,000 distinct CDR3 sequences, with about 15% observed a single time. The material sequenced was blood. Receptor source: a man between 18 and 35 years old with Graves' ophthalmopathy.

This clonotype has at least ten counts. CDR3 DNA: TGTGCCAGCAGCTTATCAGGGGCCGGGGAGCAGTACTTC. Encoded protein: CASSLSGAGEQYF. The chain recombines TRBV13 with TRBJ2-7; weak D call: TRBD1 (6 bases). The CDR3 is made up of 13 amino acids. With 2 bases removed from V and 7 bases from J, the gap between germline ends came to 12 bases. Germline assignment: CDR1 PRHDT and CDR2 FYEKMQ (reference sequence).

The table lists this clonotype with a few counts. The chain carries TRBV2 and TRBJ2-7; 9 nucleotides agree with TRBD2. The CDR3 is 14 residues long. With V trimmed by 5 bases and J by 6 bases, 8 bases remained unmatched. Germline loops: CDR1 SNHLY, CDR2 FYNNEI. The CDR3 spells CASSQPGLAVEQYF. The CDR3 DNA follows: TGTGCCAGCAGTCAACCGGGACTAGCAGTCGAGCAGTACTTC.

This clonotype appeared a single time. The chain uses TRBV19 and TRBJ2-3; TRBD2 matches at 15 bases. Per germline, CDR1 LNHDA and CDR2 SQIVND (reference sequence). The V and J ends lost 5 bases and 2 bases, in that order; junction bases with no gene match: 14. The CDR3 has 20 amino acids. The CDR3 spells CASSSEGTSGGLVTTDTQYF. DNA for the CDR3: TGTGCCAGTAGTTCCGAAGGGACTAGCGGGGGGCTTGTCACCACAGATACGCAGTATTTT.

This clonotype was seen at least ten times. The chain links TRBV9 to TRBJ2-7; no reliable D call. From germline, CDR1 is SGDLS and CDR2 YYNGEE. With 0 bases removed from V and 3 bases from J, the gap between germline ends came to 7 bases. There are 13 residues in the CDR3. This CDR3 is CASSVGWNYEQYF. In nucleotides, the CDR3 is TGTGCCAGCAGCGTAGGCTGGAACTACGAGCAGTACTTC.

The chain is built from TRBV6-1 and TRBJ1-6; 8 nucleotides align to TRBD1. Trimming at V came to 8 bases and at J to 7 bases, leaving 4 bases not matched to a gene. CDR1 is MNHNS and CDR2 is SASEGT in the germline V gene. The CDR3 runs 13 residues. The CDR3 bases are TGTGCCAGCCGAGACAGGGGCAATTCACCCCTCCACTTT. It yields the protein CASRDRGNSPLHF.

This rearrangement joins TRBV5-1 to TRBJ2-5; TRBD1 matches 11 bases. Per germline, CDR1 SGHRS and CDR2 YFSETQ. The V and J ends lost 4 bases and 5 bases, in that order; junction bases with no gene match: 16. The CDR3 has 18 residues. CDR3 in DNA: TGCGCCAGCAGCCCCACAGGAGTCCGGGACAGGGGGTGGGAGACCCAGTACTTC. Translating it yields CASSPTGVRDRGWETQYF. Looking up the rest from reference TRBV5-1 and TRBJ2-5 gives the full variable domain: KAGVTQTPRYLIKTRGQQVTLSCSPISGHRSVSWYQQTPGQGLQFLFEYFSETQRNKGNFPGRFSGRQFSNSRSEMNVSTLELGDSALYLCASSPTGVRDRGWETQYFGPGTRLLVL.